This T cell receptor beta chain came from a study of blood T cell repertoires in COVID-19. TCRdb's table, derived via immunoSEQ multiplex PCR, lists solely in-frame clones and lacks some. The sample lists 350,000 or so clones; roughly 86% were seen once. V lost 0 bases to trimming and J lost 0 bases, with 6 bases between them. Per the germline V gene, CDR1 is LGHNA and CDR2 is YNFKEQ. The CDR3 loop spans 15 amino acids. Material: peripheral blood. The TCR originated in a woman aged 30 to 39 with COVID-19, enrolled during active disease. The V gene is TRBV4-2, the J gene TRBJ1-3; the D is unclear. The CDR3 is CASSQELTSGNTIYF. CDR3 DNA: TGTGCCAGCAGCCAAGAACTAACCTCTGGAAACACCATATATTTT.